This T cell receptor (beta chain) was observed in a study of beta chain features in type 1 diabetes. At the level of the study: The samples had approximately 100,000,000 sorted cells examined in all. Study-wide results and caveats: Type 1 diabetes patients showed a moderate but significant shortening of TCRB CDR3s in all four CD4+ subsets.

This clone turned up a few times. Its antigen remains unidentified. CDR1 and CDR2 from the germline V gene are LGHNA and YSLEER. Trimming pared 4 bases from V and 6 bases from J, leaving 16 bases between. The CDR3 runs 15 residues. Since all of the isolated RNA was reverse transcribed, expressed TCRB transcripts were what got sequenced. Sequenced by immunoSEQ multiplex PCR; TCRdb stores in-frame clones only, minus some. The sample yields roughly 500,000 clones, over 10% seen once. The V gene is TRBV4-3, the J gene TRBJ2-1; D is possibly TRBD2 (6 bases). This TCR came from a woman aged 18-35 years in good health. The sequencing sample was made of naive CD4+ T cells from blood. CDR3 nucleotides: TGCGCCAGCAGCCCCGGGACTGGCCCTTTCAATGAGCAGTTCTTC. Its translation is CASSPGTGPFNEQFF.